This T cell receptor (beta chain) was sequenced for a study of CD8+CD57+ T cells in acquired aplastic anemia (dated by TCRdb to the late 2010s). A note on the overall study: A mean of about 3.2 ug of DNA, ranging from about 0.19 to 27.4 ug, was extracted from sorted CD4+ and CD8+ cells. Healthy donor samples averaged roughly 10 million reads for CD4+ and 11 million to 14 million for CD8+ cells. General conclusions and limits of the study: CD8+ Simpson's diversity did not differ significantly between patients and healthy controls (P=0.060). Although roughly 30 CD8+ CDR3 sequences were shared by patients and controls, these sequences appeared highly expressed in patients and within the immunodominant clones of patients.

A note on this clonotype: The clone's antigen remains unknown. There are no base qualities to consult, and no much larger clone falls within one base.

In this study, sorted CD4+ and CD8+ T cells from the blood of healthy subjects and of severe aplastic anemia patients had their TCR repertoires deep-sequenced. Ficoll-Paque density gradient centrifugation was used to isolate peripheral blood mononuclear cells. Before DNA extraction, CD4+ and CD8+ T cells were sorted by FACS or by magnetic beads. Genomic DNA served as template for TCR beta VDJ combination and CDR3 sequence profiling. An Illumina HiSeq 2000 was used for TCR repertoire sequencing. Turning to the authors' computational methods: TRBV/TRBJ rearrangement plots, CDR3 size and DJ length profiles, and Simpson's diversity index were used to evaluate the repertoires. The immunodominant clone was defined as the most abundant DNA sequence in deep sequencing data. CDR3 amino acid sequences were screened for sharing across subjects and compared with published repertoires and the VDJdb database. In TCRdb, the public reads were trimmed at Q25 with fastp and aligned with MiXCR, with productive beta chains retained. Rows are combined by CDR3 protein, so each entry shows the most common genes and DNA. It is TCRdb's table, rather than the study itself, that gives the V and J calls and clone size. This sample gives a few hundred thousand distinct CDR3 sequences in total; almost 35% of them show up just once. The leading ten clones occupy 0.9% to 1.2% of the sample.

The sequence was collected from a human donor in good health, serving as a control. Sequenced sample: sorted CD4+, CD8+, or CD8+CD57+ T cells (not recorded which) from PBMCs.

The CDR3 is CASSNVAGASPYNEQFF. In nucleotides, the sequence is TGTGCCAGTAGTAATGTCGCCGGCGCGAGCCCCTACAATGAGCAGTTCTTC. The rearranged segments are TRBV19 and TRBJ2-7; no confident D gene assignment can be made. The DNA end lines up better with TRBJ2-1; the J call may be wrong. The CDR3 holds 17 amino acids from the cysteine to the phenylalanine. Only CDR3 DNA remains: 51 bases, in frame from the first base. The germline V gene (reference sequence) yields LNHDA for CDR1 and SQIVND for CDR2.